These 21 T cell receptor beta chains originate from one sample sequenced in a study of response to subunit inactivated influenza vaccine. TCRdb re-derived calls from the RT-PCR reads in MiXCR, one entry per CDR3 protein. The sample shows under 950,000 distinct CDR3 sequences, 21% of them seen only once. The sample in question was PBMCs from blood, obtained 5 to 6 days after vaccination. The receptors stem from a man in his forties or fifties who received an inactivated influenza vaccine.

This clonotype was recorded many times. The rearrangement uses TRBV7-8 and TRBJ1-5; D unresolved. This CDR3 has 15 amino acids. V lost 0 bases and J 5 bases, leaving 11 bases between the germline ends. Germline V CDR1 and CDR2: SGHVS, FQNEAQ. The CDR3 DNA reads TGTGCCAGCAGCTTAGCGTGGGAGTCGGATCAGCCCCAGCATTTT. Translation gives CASSLAWESDQPQHF. Using reference TRBV7-8 and TRBJ1-5 for the parts outside the CDR3, the full variable domain is GAGVSQSPRYKVAKRGQDVALRCDPISGHVSLFWYQQALGQGPEFLTYFQNEAQLDKSGLPSDRFFAERPEGSVSTLKIQRTQQEDSAVYLCASSLAWESDQPQHFGDGTRLSIL.

This clonotype was seen more than once but under ten times. The chain combines TRBV6-2 or TRBV6-3 with TRBJ1-5; 9 bases are shared with TRBD1. With 4 bases clipped from V and 4 bases from J, the junction kept 5 bases outside the gene matches. Germline V gives CDR1 MNHEY, CDR2 SVGEGT. The CDR3 is 15 amino acids. The CDR3 loop is CASSLQGAWNQPQHF. CDR3 bases: TGTGCCAGCAGTTTACAGGGGGCCTGGAATCAGCCCCAGCATTTT.

This clonotype was recorded only once. The genes are TRBV28 and TRBJ2-7; possibly TRBD2 for D (6 bases). CDR1 is MDHEN and CDR2 is SYDVKM in the germline V gene. This CDR3 spans 13 amino acids. V lost 6 bases to trimming and J lost 9 bases, with 18 bases between them. CDR3 loop: CASSLDRDLPQYF. The CDR3 DNA reads TGTGCCAGCAGCCTTGACCGGGACTTACCGCAGTACTTC.

The V call is TRBV4-1, the J call TRBJ1-3; TRBD1 matches at 7 bases. V was pared by 2 bases and J by 0 bases, with 10 bases of the junction left unmatched. The CDR3 runs 18 residues. Looked up from germline, CDR1 is MGHRA and CDR2 is YSYEKL. The CDR3, as DNA: TGCGCCAGCAGCCAACCCCCATGGGGGACAGACTCTGGAAACACCATATATTTT. Its translation is CASSQPPWGTDSGNTIYF.

The chain combines TRBV2 with TRBJ1-2; D is possibly TRBD1 (6 bases). The CDR3 is 15 residues long. CDR1 and CDR2 from the germline V gene are SNHLY and FYNNEI. The germline V and J ends were trimmed by 1 base and 8 bases, with 17 bases remaining between them. CDR3 sequence: CASSEGSGGASGYTF. In DNA form, the CDR3 reads TGTGCCAGCAGTGAAGGGTCGGGGGGCGCGAGCGGCTACACCTTC.

The V gene is TRBV10-3, the J gene TRBJ1-3; tentative D call: TRBD1 (5 bases). V was cut by 6 bases and J by 7 bases, with 13 bases left in between. The CDR3 is 13 amino acids. Per the germline V gene, CDR1 is ENHRY and CDR2 is SYGVKD. DNA for the CDR3: TGTGCCATCAGCACTTCCGGGGGGAACACCATATATTTT. This gives the protein CAISTSGGNTIYF.

The rearrangement joins TRBV20-1 to TRBJ2-2; 11 bases are a match to TRBD2. The CDR3 consists of 15 residues. V lost 5 bases, J lost 5 bases, and 7 bases stayed unmatched. Germline CDR1 reads DFQATT; CDR2 reads SNEGSKA (reference sequence). The CDR3 DNA reads as TGCAGTGCTCAAGCTAGCGGGAGGAAAACCGGGGAGCTGTTTTTT. This codes for CSAQASGRKTGELFF.

The chain uses TRBV7-8 and TRBJ2-3; 15 positions agree with TRBD2. The J segment lost 0 bases and the V segment lost 5 bases, leaving 6 bases of the junction unmatched. The length of the CDR3 is 18 residues. CDR1 and CDR2 (germline): SGHVS, FQNEAQ. The CDR3 region has the DNA TGTGCCAGCAGCACGGGACTAGCGGGGGGCCTTAGCACAGATACGCAGTATTTT. Encoded protein: CASSTGLAGGLSTDTQYF. Using reference TRBV7-8 and TRBJ2-3 for the parts outside the CDR3, the full variable domain is GAGVSQSPRYKVAKRGQDVALRCDPISGHVSLFWYQQALGQGPEFLTYFQNEAQLDKSGLPSDRFFAERPEGSVSTLKIQRTQQEDSAVYLCASSTGLAGGLSTDTQYFGPGTRLTVL.

CDR3 nucleotide sequence: TGTGCCAGCAGCTCCGGACGGAAACTTAATTCACCCCTCCACTTT. Translating it yields CASSSGRKLNSPLHF. The genes are TRBV7-2 and TRBJ1-6; no firm D call. The CDR3 consists of 15 residues. Trimming removed 4 bases from V and 6 bases from J, with 13 bases in between. Germline loops: CDR1 SGHTA, CDR2 FQGNSA.

This clonotype was recorded a few times. This chain joins TRBV7-2 and TRBJ2-5, with D perhaps being TRBD1 or TRBD2 (5 bases each). This CDR3 region has 14 residues. In germline, CDR1 is SGHTA, CDR2 FQGNSA. The germline V and J ends were trimmed by 7 bases and 1 base, with 13 bases remaining between them. The chain's CDR3 is CASIGDAVQETQYF. The CDR3 DNA follows: TGTGCCAGCATCGGGGACGCAGTCCAAGAGACCCAGTACTTC.

The chain couples TRBV9 to TRBJ1-2, with 8 bases that match TRBD1. Germline values: CDR1 SGDLS, CDR2 YYNGEE. The ends lost 1 base at V and 6 bases at J; junction bases unmatched: 23. The CDR3 sequence is 20 residues long. The CDR3 spells CASSVNPLRGTGFQEDGYTF. CDR3 bases: TGTGCCAGCAGCGTAAATCCCCTCAGGGGGACAGGCTTTCAAGAGGATGGCTACACCTTC.

The chain combines TRBV29-1 with TRBJ1-2; 9 nucleotides agree with TRBD1. From germline, CDR1 is SQVTM and CDR2 ANQGSEA. The CDR3 loop spans 14 amino acids. The ends lost 6 bases at V and 4 bases at J; junction bases unmatched: 9. CDR3 sequence (DNA): TGCAGCGTAGACGGGACAGGGCTTGGCTATGGCTACACCTTC. Translated: CSVDGTGLGYGYTF.

This rearrangement joins TRBV7-2 to TRBJ2-1, with D uncertain. The CDR3 extends over 11 amino acids. Between the trimmed V and J ends, which lost 10 bases and 11 bases, there was a span of 15 bases. The germline CDR1 and CDR2 sequences are SGHTA and FQGNSA. In DNA, the CDR3 is TGTGCCATGGGCCCCGGGCTCAAGCAGTTCTTC. Translated: CAMGPGLKQFF.

Here the CDR3 reads CATNRVPPDTQYF. CDR3 DNA sequence: TGTGCCACCAACAGGGTACCTCCCGATACGCAGTATTTT. V is TRBV27 and J is TRBJ2-3, with D maybe TRBD1 (6 bases). Germline CDR1 MNHEY, CDR2 SMNVEV (reference sequence). This CDR3 is 13 amino acids long. V was clipped by 10 bases and J by 6 bases, with 17 bases between them.

A few counts support this clonotype. The chain links TRBV15 to TRBJ2-5, with a weak D call TRBD2 (5 bases). Trimming took 0 bases from V and 8 from J, leaving 10 bases between them. CDR1 and CDR2 from the germline V gene are LNHNV and YYDKDF (reference sequence). This CDR3 has 13 residues. CDR3 DNA: TGTGCCACCAGCAGAGATCGCGGAGGAACCCAGTACTTC. This translates into CATSRDRGGTQYF.

CDR3 sequence: CASSRRRTTSSTNEQFF. CDR3 nucleotide sequence: TGTGCCAGCAGCAGACGAAGGACTACCTCTTCGACCAATGAGCAGTTCTTC. This chain connects TRBV7-2 to TRBJ2-1; D perhaps matches TRBD2 (6 bases). Germline V CDR1 and CDR2: SGHTA, FQGNSA. The CDR3 totals 17 residues. Between the trimmed V and J ends, which lost 5 bases and 6 bases, there was a span of 23 bases.

The gene calls are TRBV20-1 and TRBJ2-1, with 7 nucleotides matching TRBD2. The trim removed 0 bases at V and 2 bases at J, leaving 4 bases unmatched. This CDR3 comprises 15 residues. Germline loops: CDR1 DFQATT, CDR2 SNEGSKA (reference sequence). The CDR3 loop reads CSARDISGAYNEQFF. The CDR3 nucleotides are TGCAGTGCTAGAGATATAAGCGGGGCCTACAATGAGCAGTTCTTC.

This clonotype appeared a few times. The chain employs TRBV29-1 and TRBJ2-7; 14 bases match TRBD2. J lost 7 bases, V lost 7 bases, and 12 bases had no gene match. The V gene's germline CDR1 is SQVTM and CDR2 ANQGSEA. This CDR3 region has 15 residues. The CDR3 reads CSATQTSGRAEEQYF. The CDR3 nucleotides are TGCAGCGCTACCCAGACTAGCGGGAGGGCTGAGGAGCAGTACTTC.

In its sample, this clonotype was seen a few times. The rearrangement uses TRBV5-5 and TRBJ1-2, with 8 nucleotides matching TRBD1. Germline V lookup: CDR1 SGHKS, CDR2 YYEKEE (reference sequence). V was clipped by 0 bases and J by 13 bases; unmatched bases: 8. The CDR3 covers 13 residues. The CDR3 sequence is CASSLGTGKRCTF. The CDR3 coding sequence is TGTGCCAGCAGCTTGGGGACAGGGAAACGTTGCACCTTC.

This clonotype was detected many times. J is TRBJ2-7 and V is TRBV6-2 or TRBV6-3, with TRBD2 identical over 8 bases. Per the germline V gene, CDR1 is MNHEY and CDR2 is SVGEGT. The CDR3 extends over 15 amino acids. The trim removed 3 bases at V and 0 bases at J, leaving 4 bases unmatched. The CDR3 protein is CASSYLAGSSYEQYF. CDR3 coding DNA: TGTGCCAGCAGTTATTTAGCGGGGAGCTCCTACGAGCAGTACTTC.

The rearrangement links TRBV6-5 to TRBJ2-1; the D call may be TRBD1 or TRBD2 (5 bases each). Germline CDR1 is MNHEY and CDR2 is SVGAGI. CDR3 length: 15 amino acids. V dropped 4 bases and J dropped 3 bases, with 13 bases sitting between them. CDR3 loop: CASSSGDGFYNEQFF. The CDR3 DNA follows: TGTGCCAGCAGTTCCGGGGACGGGTTCTACAATGAGCAGTTCTTC.